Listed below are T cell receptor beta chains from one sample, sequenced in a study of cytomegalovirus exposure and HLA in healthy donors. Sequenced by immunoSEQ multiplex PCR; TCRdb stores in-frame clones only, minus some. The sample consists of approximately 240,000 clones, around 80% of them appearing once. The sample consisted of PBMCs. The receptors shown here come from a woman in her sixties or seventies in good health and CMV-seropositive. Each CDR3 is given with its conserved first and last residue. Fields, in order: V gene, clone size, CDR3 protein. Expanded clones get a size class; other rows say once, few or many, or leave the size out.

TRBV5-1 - CASSSTGGLADTQYF
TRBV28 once CASSLIDTSNQPQHF
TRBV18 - CVSSPTSDRGPEAFF
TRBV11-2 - CASSFKVGTGGGEQYF
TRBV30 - CAWGMGRWSYEQYF
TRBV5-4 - CASSGPDRSSYEQYF
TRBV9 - CASKEDETYNEQFF
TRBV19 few CASSWRAESYEQYF
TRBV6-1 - CASSETLAGDYEQFF
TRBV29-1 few CSGRQGYTDTQYF
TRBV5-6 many CASSFPGQGPDEQYF
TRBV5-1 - CASSGGLVGQETQYF
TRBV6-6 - CASSYPGGNYGYTF
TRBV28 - CASSLGHNNSPLHF
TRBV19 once CASSIDGQWLGQPQHF
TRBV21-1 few CACSGNQPQHF
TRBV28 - CASSWAGHGYTF
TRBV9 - CASSGRVGADTQYF
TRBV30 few CAWSPRGGKAFF
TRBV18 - CASSPSLPSGTNEQFF
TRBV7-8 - CASSLFSLAGASYEQYF
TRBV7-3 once CASSSLAGGELFF
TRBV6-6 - CASRGPGQGRGETQYF
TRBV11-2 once CASSFSGGNIQYF
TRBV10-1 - CASSELGGGTYEQYF
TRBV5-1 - CASSRSGAGGQAGELFF
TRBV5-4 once CASSRDRLYGYTF
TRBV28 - CASSPGGRGRSYEQYF
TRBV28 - CASSLGTGVGGYTF
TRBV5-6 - CASSETGARDTQYF
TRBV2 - CASSEFQGTYNSPLHF
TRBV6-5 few CASSPRREPGYGYTF
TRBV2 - CASSTRRGALNTEAFF
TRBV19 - CASGTRGYGYTF